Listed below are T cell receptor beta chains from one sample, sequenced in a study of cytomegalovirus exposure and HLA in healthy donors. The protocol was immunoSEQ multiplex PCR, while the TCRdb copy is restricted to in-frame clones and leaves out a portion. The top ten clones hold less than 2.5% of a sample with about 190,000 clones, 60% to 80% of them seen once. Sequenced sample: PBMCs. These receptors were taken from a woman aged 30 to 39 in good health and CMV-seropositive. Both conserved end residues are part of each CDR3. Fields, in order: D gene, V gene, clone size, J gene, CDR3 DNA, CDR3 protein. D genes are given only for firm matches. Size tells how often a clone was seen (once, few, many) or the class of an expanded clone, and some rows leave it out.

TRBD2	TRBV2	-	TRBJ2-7	TGTGCCAGCAGTGACCTTAGCGGGGGGGGCTCCTACGAGCAGTACTTC	CASSDLSGGGSYEQYF
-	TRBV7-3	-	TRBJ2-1	TGTGCCAGCAGCTACGACAGTAACAATGAGCAGTTCTTC	CASSYDSNNEQFF
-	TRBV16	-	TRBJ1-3	TGTGCCAGCAGCCAACTGTCCAGGCAATTTGGAAACACCATATATTTT	CASSQLSRQFGNTIYF
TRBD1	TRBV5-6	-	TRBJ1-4	TGTGCCAGCAGCTTGGGTACAGGGGGTAATGAAAAACTGTTTTTT	CASSLGTGGNEKLFF
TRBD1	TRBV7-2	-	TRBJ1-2	TGTGCCAGCAGCCCAGACAGGGCGCGGTATGGCTACACCTTC	CASSPDRARYGYTF
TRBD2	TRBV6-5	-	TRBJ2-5	TGTGCCAGCAGACGGGGGGTAACAGAGACCCAGTACTTC	CASRRGVTETQYF
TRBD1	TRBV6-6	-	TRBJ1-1	TGTGCCAGCAGTTACCTACTGACAGGGGGGAACACTGAAGCTTTCTTT	CASSYLLTGGNTEAFF
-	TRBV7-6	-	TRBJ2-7	TGTGCCAGCAGCCCTCGACTTGCCTACGAGCAGTACTTC	CASSPRLAYEQYF
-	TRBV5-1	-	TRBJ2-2	TGCGCCAGTCTACTGGGAGCGACGAACACCGGGGAGCTGTTTTTT	CASLLGATNTGELFF
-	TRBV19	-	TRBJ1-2	TGTGCCAGTAGTATTCGGCAGGGTGTGGGCTACACCTTC	CASSIRQGVGYTF
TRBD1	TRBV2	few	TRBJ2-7	TGTGCCAGCAGGGCTTTCAAGGGACAGGGGTTGAAGCAGTACTTC	CASRAFKGQGLKQYF
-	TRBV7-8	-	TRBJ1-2	TGTGCCAGCAGCGTGGACACGGGCGGCTACACCTTC	CASSVDTGGYTF
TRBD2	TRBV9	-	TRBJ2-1	TGTGCCAGCAGCGTACGGCCGTCTAGCGGACACAATGAGCAGTTCTTC	CASSVRPSSGHNEQFF
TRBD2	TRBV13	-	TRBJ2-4	TGTGCCAGCAGCTATGCCGGGACTAGCGGTCGCTACGGGGCCAAAAACATTCAGTACTTC	CASSYAGTSGRYGAKNIQYF
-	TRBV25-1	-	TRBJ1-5	TGTGCCAGCAGTGACAGGATCGGTCAGCCCCAGCATTTT	CASSDRIGQPQHF
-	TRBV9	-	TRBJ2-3	TGTGCCAGCAGCGTAGAGACAGGAGCCACAGATACGCAGTATTTT	CASSVETGATDTQYF
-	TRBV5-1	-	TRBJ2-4	TGCGCCAGCGAGGACAGAGCCAAAAACATTCAGTACTTC	CASEDRAKNIQYF
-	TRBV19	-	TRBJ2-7	TGTGCCACTTCCCGTCTGTCTAGCTCCTACGAGCAGTACTTC	CATSRLSSSYEQYF
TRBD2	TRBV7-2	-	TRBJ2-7	TGTGCCAGCAGCTTAGAAGTAGCGGGGGTTGGCGAGCAGTACTTC	CASSLEVAGVGEQYF
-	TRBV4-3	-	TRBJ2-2	TGCGCCAGCAGCCAAGCGCTTCGGGGGACCGGGGAGCTGTTTTTT	CASSQALRGTGELFF
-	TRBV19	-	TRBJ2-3	TGTGCCAGTGGGCAGGGGACAGATACGCAGTATTTT	CASGQGTDTQYF
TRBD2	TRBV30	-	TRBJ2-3	TGTGCCTGGATGACCTCTAGCGGGAGTTGGAATACGCAGTATTTT	CAWMTSSGSWNTQYF
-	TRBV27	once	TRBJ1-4	TGTGCCAGCACTAGGCGGTATGGTGAAAAACTGTTTTTT	CASTRRYGEKLFF
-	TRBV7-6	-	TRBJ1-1	TGTGCCAGCAGCCAATTTACGGGCACTGAAGCTTTCTTT	CASSQFTGTEAFF
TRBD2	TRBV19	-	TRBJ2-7	TGTGCCAGCAAAAGCGGGAGTTACGAGCAGTACTTC	CASKSGSYEQYF
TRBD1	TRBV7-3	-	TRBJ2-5	TGTGCCAGCAGCCCTCATCCACAGGGGAGTCGGGAGACCCAGTACTTC	CASSPHPQGSRETQYF
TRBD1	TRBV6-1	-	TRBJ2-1	TGTGCCAGCAGTGAAAGCCAGGGGGAAGGGGGCAATGAGCAGTTCTTC	CASSESQGEGGNEQFF
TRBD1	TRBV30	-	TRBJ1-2	TGTGCCTGGAGCCCCCAGGGACAGGTCGGCTACACCTTC	CAWSPQGQVGYTF
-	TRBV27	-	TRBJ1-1	TGTGCCAGCAGTTTAAAAGGGGCTTTCTGGGACACTGAAGCTTTCTTT	CASSLKGAFWDTEAFF
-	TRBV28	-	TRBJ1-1	TGTGCCAGCAGACTCCACCGGGGGAACACTGAAGCTTTCTTT	CASRLHRGNTEAFF
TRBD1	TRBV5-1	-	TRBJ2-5	TGCGCCAGCAGCTTACCCGGGACAGGGGTTTTCGAGACCCAGTACTTC	CASSLPGTGVFETQYF
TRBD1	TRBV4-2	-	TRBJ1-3	TGTGCCAGCAGCCAAGCGACAGGGGGTTTGGGAAACACCATATATTTT	CASSQATGGLGNTIYF
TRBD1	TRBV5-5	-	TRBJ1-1	TGTGCCAGCAGCGGGGACAGGGGATGGGATGTAAACACTGAAGCTTTCTTT	CASSGDRGWDVNTEAFF
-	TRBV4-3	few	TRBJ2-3	TGCGCCAGCAGCCCCCGAGTAGGTGGGAGTGGGACAGATACGCAGTATTTT	CASSPRVGGSGTDTQYF
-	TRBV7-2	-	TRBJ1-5	TGTGCCAGCAGCCGGTCGGGGAATGAGGATCAGCCCCAGCATTTT	CASSRSGNEDQPQHF
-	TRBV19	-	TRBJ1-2	TGTGCCAGTAGTATAGGCGTTACTAACTATGGCTACACCTTC	CASSIGVTNYGYTF
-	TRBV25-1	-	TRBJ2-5	TGTGCCAGCAGTGAATCTCGAGCGGGGAGGGGGGAGACCCAGTACTTC	CASSESRAGRGETQYF
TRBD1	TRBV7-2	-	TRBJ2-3	TGTGCCTCCTCTCGGGACAGGGGGCTAAATACGCAGTATTTT	CASSRDRGLNTQYF
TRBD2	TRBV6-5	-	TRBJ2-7	TGTGCCAGCAGTTACTCGAGCCTAGCGGGGGTCTACGAGCAGTACTTC	CASSYSSLAGVYEQYF